This TCR beta chain was captured in a study of Tregs in tolerant kidney transplant recipients. Study findings and constraints: No direct test of biological reproducibility was done here. Some patients' samples used different primers over time, so nucleotide sequences weren't comparable.

Of note for this clone: Its antigen is as yet unknown.

The data were produced by immunoSEQ multiplex PCR, yet TCRdb's version contains in-frame clones alone and is incomplete. The profile covers roughly 50,000 clones, with roughly 89% appearing a single time and about 14% taken by the ten largest. V lost 0 bases, J lost 0 bases, and 9 bases stayed unmatched. CDR3 length: 19 amino acids. Looked up from germline, CDR1 is SGHKS and CDR2 is YYEKEE (reference sequence). Mixed chimerism was transient after nonmyeloablative marrow transplants from related graft donors. J is TRBJ1-6 and V is TRBV5-5; 7 nucleotides line up with TRBD1. The sequence came from a human patient who received a combined kidney and bone marrow transplant. Some T cells may possibly be graft donor cells. The source was CD8+ T cells from blood (PBMCs), collected 12 months after the transplant. In DNA form, the CDR3 reads TGTGCCAGCAGCTTGGAGGCCAGGGGGTACCGCTCCTATAATTCACCCCTCCACTTT. Protein sequence: CASSLEARGYRSYNSPLHF.